This T cell receptor beta chain was identified during a study of response to subunit inactivated influenza vaccine (dated by TCRdb to the late 2010s). In the study overall: Deep quantitative profiling of the T cell receptor repertoire was used in the study to follow responses to a trivalent subunit inactivated influenza vaccine.

Only a few counts were recorded for this clonotype. Its target antigen remains unknown. No base-level quality is on record; no much larger clone is a single base apart. The CDR3 goes from the cysteine to the phenylalanine over 16 residues. The only DNA kept is the CDR3, 48 bases in frame from the first base. Relative to germline, V is missing 6 bases and J is missing 8 bases, with 17 bases of the junction outside any gene match. Library creation used RT-PCR. The instrument given in TCRdb is Illumina HiSeq 2500. TCRdb itself trimmed the public reads at Q25 with fastp, ran MiXCR and retained productive beta chains. Each record represents a unique CDR3 protein, reported with the most common genes and DNA among its rows. For this sample the table gives approximately 250,000 distinct CDR3 sequences, of which approximately 12% were detected only once. The top ten hold approximately 8.4% of the sample. The paper as a whole reports these results and caveats: It was suggested by the authors that each seasonal influenza vaccination may recruit only a limited number of new T cells.

Sequencing used non-naive T cells sorted from PBMCs, obtained 14 days before vaccination. Per the publication, the cell subset or site label means: memory T cell fraction. This sequence uses TRBV12-3 or TRBV12-4 and TRBJ1-2, with 8 middle bases fitting TRBD1. The receptor was derived from a man aged 50 to 60 who received an inactivated influenza vaccine. Donor details come from another sample of the same person, matched by shared clones. The sequenced DNA is TGTGCCAGCAGCCCTATCATGGGCAGGGGGCATCGGGGCTACACCTTC. Translated, this is CASSPIMGRGHRGYTF.